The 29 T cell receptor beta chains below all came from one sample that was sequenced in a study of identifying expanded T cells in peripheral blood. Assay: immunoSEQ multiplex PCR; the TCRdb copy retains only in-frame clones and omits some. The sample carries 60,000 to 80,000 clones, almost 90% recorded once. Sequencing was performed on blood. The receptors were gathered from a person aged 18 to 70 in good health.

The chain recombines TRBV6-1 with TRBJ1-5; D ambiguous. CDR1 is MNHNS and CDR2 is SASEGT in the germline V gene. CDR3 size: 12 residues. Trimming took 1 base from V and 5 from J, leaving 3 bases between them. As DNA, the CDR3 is TGTGCCAGCAGTGAAGGTTATCAGCCCCAGCATTTT. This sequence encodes CASSEGYQPQHF.

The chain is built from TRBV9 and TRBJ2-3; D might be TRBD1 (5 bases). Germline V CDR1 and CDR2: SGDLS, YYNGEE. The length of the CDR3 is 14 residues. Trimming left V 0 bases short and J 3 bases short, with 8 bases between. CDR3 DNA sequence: TGTGCCAGCAGCGTAGGGGGCAGGACAGATACGCAGTATTTT. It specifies CASSVGGRTDTQYF.

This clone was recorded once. In DNA form, the CDR3 reads TGTGCCAGCTCACCAGATACGGGGGCGTACGAGCAGTACTTC. Translated: CASSPDTGAYEQYF. This chain links TRBV18 with TRBJ2-7; D tentatively reads TRBD1 or TRBD2 (6 bases each). The CDR3 runs to 14 residues. The V end was cut by 2 bases, the J end by 4 bases, with 12 bases between. The V gene's germline CDR1 is KGHSH and CDR2 LQKENI. The entire variable domain, with the rest obtained from reference TRBV18 and TRBJ2-7, is as follows: NAGVMQNPRHLVRRRGQEARLRCSPMKGHSHVYWYRQLPEEGLKFMVYLQKENIIDESGMPKERFSAEFPKEGPSILRIQQVVRGDSAAYFCASSPDTGAYEQYFGPGTRLTVT.

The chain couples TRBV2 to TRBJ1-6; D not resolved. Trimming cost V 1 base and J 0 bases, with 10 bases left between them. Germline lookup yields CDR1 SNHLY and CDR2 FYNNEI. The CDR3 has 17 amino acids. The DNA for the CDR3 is TGTGCCAGCAGTGAAGGCGGCTGGAGCTCCTATAATTCACCCCTCCACTTT. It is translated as CASSEGGWSSYNSPLHF.

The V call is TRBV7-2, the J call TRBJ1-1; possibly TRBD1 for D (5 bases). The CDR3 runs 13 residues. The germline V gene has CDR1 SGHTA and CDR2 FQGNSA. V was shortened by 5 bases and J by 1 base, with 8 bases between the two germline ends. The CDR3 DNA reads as TGTGCCAGCAGCAAAGACAGGAACACTGAAGCTTTCTTT. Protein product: CASSKDRNTEAFF. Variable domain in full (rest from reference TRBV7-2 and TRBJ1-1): GAGVSQSPSNKVTEKGKDVELRCDPISGHTALYWYRQSLGQGLEFLIYFQGNSAPDKSGLPSDRFSAERTGGSVSTLTIQRTQQEDSAVYLCASSKDRNTEAFFGQGTRLTVV.

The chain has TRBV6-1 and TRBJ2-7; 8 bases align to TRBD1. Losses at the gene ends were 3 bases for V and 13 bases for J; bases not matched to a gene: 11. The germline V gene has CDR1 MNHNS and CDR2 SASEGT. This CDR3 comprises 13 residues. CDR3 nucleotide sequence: TGTGCCAGCAGTGACTCCACCGACAGGGGTCTATACTTC. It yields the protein CASSDSTDRGLYF.

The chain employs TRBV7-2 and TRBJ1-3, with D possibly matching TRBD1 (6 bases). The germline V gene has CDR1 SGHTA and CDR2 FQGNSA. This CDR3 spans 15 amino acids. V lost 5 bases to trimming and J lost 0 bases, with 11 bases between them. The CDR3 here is CASSPRQDSGNTIYF. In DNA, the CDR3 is TGTGCCAGCAGCCCACGACAGGACTCTGGAAACACCATATATTTT.

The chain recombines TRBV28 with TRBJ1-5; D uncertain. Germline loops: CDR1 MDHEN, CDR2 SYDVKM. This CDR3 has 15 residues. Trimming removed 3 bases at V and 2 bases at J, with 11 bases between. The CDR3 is CASSFLGPGNQPQHF. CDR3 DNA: TGTGCCAGCAGTTTTCTAGGACCGGGCAATCAGCCCCAGCATTTT.

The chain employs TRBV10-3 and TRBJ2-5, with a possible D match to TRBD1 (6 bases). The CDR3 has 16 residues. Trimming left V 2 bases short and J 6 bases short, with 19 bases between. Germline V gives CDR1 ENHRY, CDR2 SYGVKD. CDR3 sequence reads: CAISETKQGLGKTQYF. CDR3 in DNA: TGTGCCATCAGTGAGACAAAACAGGGATTAGGGAAGACCCAGTACTTC.

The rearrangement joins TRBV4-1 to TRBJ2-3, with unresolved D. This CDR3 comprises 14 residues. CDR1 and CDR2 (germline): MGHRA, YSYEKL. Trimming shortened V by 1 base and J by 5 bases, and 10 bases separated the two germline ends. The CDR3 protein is CASSQVSTLDTQYF. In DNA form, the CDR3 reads TGCGCCAGCAGCCAAGTTTCCACCCTAGATACGCAGTATTTT.

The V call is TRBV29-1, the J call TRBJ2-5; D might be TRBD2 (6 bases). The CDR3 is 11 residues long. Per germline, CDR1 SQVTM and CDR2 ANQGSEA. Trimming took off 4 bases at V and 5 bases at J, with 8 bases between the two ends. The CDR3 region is CSVGLGETQYF. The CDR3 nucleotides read TGCAGCGTTGGACTAGGGGAGACCCAGTACTTC.

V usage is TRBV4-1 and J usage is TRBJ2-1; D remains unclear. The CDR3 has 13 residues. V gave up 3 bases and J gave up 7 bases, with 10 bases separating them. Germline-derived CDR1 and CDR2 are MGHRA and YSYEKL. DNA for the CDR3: TGCGCCAGCAGCCATTTTTCTAGAAATGAGCAGTTCTTC. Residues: CASSHFSRNEQFF.

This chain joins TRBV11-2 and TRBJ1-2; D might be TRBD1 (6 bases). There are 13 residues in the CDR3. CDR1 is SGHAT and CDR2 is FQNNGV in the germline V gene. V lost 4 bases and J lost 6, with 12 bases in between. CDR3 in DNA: TGTGCCAGCAGCTCCACAGGGTCTGATGGCTACACCTTC. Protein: CASSSTGSDGYTF.

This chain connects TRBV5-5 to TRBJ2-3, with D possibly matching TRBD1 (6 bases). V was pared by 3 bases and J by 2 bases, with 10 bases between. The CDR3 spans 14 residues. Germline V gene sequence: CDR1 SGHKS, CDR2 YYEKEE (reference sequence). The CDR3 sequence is CASSSGQNTDTQYF. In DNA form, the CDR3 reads TGTGCCAGCAGCTCCGGACAGAACACAGATACGCAGTATTTT. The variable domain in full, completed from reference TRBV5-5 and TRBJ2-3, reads DAGVTQSPTHLIKTRGQQVTLRCSPISGHKSVSWYQQVLGQGPQFIFQYYEKEERGRGNFPDRFSARQFPNYSSELNVNALLLGDSALYLCASSSGQNTDTQYFGPGTRLTVL.

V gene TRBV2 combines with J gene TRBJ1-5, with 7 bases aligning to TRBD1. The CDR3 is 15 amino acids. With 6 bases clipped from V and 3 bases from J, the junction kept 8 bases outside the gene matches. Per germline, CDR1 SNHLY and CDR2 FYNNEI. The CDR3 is CASSTSGQLNQPQHF. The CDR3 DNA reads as TGTGCCAGCAGCACCTCGGGACAGCTCAATCAGCCCCAGCATTTT.

CDR3 loop: CASSFVNADTQYF. CDR3 nucleotide sequence: TGTGCCAGCAGTTTTGTTAACGCTGATACGCAGTATTTT. This chain joins TRBV28 and TRBJ2-3; no clear D gene. Germline-derived CDR1 and CDR2 are MDHEN and SYDVKM. The CDR3 totals 13 residues. The V gene lost 3 bases and the J gene lost 6 bases, with 10 bases spanning the gap.

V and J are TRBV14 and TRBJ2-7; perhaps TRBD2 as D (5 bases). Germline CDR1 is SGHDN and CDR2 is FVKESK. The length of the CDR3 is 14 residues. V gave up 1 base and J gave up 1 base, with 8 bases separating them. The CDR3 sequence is CASSQGTLSYEQYF. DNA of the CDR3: TGTGCCAGCAGCCAAGGGACTTTGTCCTACGAGCAGTACTTC.

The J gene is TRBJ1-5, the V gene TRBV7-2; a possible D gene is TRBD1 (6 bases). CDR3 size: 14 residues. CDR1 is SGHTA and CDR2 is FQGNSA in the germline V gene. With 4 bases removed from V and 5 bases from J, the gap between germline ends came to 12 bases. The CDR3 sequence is CASSSGQNYQPQHF. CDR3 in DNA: TGTGCCAGCAGCTCTGGACAGAACTATCAGCCCCAGCATTTT. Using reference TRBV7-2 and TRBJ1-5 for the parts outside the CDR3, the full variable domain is GAGVSQSPSNKVTEKGKDVELRCDPISGHTALYWYRQSLGQGLEFLIYFQGNSAPDKSGLPSDRFSAERTGGSVSTLTIQRTQQEDSAVYLCASSSGQNYQPQHFGDGTRLSIL.

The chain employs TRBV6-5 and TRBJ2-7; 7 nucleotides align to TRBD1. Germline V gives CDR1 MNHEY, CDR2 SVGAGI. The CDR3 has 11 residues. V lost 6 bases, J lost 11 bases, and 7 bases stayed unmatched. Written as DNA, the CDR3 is TGTGCCAGCAGGCTGGGGGACAGCGAGTACTTC. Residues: CASRLGDSEYF.

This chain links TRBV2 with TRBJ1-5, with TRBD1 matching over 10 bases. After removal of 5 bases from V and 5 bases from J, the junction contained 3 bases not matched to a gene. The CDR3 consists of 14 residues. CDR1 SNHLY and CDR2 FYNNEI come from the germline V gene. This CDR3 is CASSSTGGDQPQHF. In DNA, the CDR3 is TGTGCCAGCAGTTCGACAGGGGGCGATCAGCCCCAGCATTTT.

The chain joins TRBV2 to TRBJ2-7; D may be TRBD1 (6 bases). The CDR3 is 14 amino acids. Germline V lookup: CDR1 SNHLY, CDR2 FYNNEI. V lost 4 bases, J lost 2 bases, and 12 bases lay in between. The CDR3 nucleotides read TGTGCCAGCAGTGTTGAACAGGGACCCTACGAGCAGTACTTC. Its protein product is CASSVEQGPYEQYF. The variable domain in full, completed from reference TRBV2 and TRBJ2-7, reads EPEVTQTPSHQVTQMGQEVILRCVPISNHLYFYWYRQILGQKVEFLVSFYNNEISEKSEIFDDQFSVERPDGSNFTLKIRSTKLEDSAMYFCASSVEQGPYEQYFGPGTRLTVT.

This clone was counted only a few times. The CDR3 DNA sequence: TGCGCCAGCAGCCAAGTAGAGGGGGCATACGAGCAGTACTTC. Translated, it gives CASSQVEGAYEQYF. The rearrangement uses TRBV4-3 and TRBJ2-7; TRBD1 matches at 7 bases. Germline lookup yields CDR1 LGHNA and CDR2 YSLEER. This CDR3 is built from 14 residues. Losses at the gene ends were 1 base for V and 4 bases for J; bases not matched to a gene: 4.

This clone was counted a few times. The CDR3 DNA reads TGTGCCAGCAGCTCGACAGGGGGGGATTCACCCCTCCACTTT. Protein product: CASSSTGGDSPLHF. The chain employs TRBV7-2 and TRBJ1-6; 9 nucleotides agree with TRBD1. CDR3 size: 14 residues. Germline V gene lookup returns CDR1 SGHTA and CDR2 FQGNSA. With 4 bases clipped from V and 8 bases from J, the junction kept 3 bases outside the gene matches.

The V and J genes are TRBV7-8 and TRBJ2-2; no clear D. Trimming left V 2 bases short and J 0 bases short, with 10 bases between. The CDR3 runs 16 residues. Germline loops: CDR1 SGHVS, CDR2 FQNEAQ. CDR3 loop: CASSLRVGTNTGELFF. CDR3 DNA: TGTGCCAGCAGCTTACGTGTGGGAACGAACACCGGGGAGCTGTTTTTT.

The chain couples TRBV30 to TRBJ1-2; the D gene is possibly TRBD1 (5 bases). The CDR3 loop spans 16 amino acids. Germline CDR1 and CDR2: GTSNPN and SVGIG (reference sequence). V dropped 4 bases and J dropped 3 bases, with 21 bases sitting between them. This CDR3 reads CAWTGSGLGMDYGYTF. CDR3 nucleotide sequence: TGTGCCTGGACGGGATCAGGGTTAGGGATGGACTATGGCTACACCTTC.

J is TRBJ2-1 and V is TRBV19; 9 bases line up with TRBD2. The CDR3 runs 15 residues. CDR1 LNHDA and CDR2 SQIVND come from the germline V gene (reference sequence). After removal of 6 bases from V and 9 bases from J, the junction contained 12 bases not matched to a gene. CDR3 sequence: CASSPSGGGDFEQFF. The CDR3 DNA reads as TGTGCCAGTAGCCCCAGTGGCGGGGGGGATTTTGAGCAGTTCTTC.

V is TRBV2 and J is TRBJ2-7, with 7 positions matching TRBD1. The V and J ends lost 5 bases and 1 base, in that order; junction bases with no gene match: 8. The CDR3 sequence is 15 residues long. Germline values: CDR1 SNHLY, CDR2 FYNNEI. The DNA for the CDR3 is TGTGCCAGCAGTTTTGACAGGGATGTGTCCTACGAGCAGTACTTC. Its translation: CASSFDRDVSYEQYF.

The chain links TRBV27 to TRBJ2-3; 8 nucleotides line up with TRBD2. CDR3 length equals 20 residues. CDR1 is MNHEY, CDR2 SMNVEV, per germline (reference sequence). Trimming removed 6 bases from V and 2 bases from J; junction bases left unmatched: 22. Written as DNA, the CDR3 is TGTGCCAGCAGGGAAGAACAGCCCGGGACTAGAGGGGCTTACACAGATACGCAGTATTTT. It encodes CASREEQPGTRGAYTDTQYF.

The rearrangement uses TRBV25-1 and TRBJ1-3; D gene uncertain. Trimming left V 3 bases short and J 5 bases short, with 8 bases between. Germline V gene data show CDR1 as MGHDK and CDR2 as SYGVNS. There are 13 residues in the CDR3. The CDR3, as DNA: TGTGCCAGCAGTGACCCCGGCCGAAACACCATATATTTT. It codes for CASSDPGRNTIYF. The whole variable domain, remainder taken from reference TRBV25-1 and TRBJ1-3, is EADIYQTPRYLVIGTGKKITLECSQTMGHDKMYWYQQDPGMELHLIHYSYGVNSTEKGDLSSESTVSRIRTEHFPLTLESARPSHTSQYLCASSDPGRNTIYFGEGSWLTVV.